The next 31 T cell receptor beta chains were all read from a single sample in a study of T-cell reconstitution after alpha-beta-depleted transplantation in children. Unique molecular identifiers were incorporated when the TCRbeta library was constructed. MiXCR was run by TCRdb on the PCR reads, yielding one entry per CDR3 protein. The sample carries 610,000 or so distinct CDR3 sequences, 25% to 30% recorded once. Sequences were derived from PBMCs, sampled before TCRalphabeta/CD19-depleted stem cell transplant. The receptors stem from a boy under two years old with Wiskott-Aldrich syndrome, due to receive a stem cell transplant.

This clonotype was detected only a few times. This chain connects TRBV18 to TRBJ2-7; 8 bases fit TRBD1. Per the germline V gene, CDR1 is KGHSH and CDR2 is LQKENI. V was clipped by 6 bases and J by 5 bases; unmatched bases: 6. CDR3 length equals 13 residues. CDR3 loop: CASSPLTGDEQYF. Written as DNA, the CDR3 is TGTGCCAGCTCCCCGCTGACAGGGGACGAGCAGTACTTC. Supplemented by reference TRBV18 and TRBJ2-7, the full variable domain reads NAGVMQNPRHLVRRRGQEARLRCSPMKGHSHVYWYRQLPEEGLKFMVYLQKENIIDESGMPKERFSAEFPKEGPSILRIQQVVRGDSAAYFCASSPLTGDEQYFGPGTRLTVT.

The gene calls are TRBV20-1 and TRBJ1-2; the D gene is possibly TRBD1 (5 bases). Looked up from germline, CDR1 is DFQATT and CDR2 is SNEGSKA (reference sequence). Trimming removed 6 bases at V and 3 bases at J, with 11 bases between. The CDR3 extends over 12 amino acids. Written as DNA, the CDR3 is TGCAGTGCGGTACAGGAAGACTATGGCTACACCTTC. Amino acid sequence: CSAVQEDYGYTF.

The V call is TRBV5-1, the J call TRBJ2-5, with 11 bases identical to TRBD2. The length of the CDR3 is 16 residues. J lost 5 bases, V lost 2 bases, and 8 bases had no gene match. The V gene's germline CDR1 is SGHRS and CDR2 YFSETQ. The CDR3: CASSFGNVAGGETQYF. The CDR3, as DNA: TGCGCCAGCAGCTTTGGTAACGTAGCGGGAGGGGAGACCCAGTACTTC.

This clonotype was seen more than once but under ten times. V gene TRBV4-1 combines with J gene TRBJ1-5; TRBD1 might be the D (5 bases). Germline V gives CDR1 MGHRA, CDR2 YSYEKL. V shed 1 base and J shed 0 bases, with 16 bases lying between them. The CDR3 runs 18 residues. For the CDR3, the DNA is TGCGCCAGCAGCCAAGTCCCCTCCCCAGGGATTAGCAATCAGCCCCAGCATTTT. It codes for CASSQVPSPGISNQPQHF.

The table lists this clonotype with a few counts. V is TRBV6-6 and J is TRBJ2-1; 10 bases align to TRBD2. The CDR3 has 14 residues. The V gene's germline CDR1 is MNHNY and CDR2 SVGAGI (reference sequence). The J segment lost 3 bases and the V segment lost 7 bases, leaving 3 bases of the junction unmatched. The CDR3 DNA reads TGTGCCAGCAAAAGACTAGCGGGCTACAATGAGCAGTTCTTC. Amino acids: CASKRLAGYNEQFF.

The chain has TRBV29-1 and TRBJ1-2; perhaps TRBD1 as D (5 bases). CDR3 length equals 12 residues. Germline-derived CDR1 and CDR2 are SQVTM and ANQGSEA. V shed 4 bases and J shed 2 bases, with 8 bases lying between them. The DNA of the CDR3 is TGCAGCGTTGTTAGGGACAACTATGGCTACACCTTC. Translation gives CSVVRDNYGYTF.

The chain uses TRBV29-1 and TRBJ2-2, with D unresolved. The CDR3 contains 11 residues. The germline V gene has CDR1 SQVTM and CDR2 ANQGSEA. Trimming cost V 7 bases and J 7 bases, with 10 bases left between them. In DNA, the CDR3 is TGCAGCGGGTCTCGTGGCGGGGAGCTGTTTTTT. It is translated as CSGSRGGELFF.

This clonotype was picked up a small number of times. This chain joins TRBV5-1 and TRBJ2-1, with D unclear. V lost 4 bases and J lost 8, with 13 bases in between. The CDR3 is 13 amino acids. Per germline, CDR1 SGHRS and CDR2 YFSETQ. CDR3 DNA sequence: TGCGCCAGCAGCCCGACCGACGCCTATGAGCAGTTCTTC. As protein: CASSPTDAYEQFF.

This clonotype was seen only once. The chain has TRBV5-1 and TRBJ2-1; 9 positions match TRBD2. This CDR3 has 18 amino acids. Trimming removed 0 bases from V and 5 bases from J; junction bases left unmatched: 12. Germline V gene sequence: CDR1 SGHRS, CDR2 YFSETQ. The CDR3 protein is CASSLVGGRALRDNEQFF. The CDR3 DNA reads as TGCGCCAGCAGCTTGGTTGGCGGGAGGGCCTTAAGAGACAATGAGCAGTTCTTC.

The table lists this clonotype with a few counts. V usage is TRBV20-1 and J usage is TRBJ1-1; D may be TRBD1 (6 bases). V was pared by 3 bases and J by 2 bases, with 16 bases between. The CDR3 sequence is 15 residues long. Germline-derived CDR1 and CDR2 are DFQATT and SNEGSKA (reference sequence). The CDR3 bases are TGCAGTGCTAGGGGGATGGGGGGGCCCAACACTGAAGCTTTCTTT. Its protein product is CSARGMGGPNTEAFF.

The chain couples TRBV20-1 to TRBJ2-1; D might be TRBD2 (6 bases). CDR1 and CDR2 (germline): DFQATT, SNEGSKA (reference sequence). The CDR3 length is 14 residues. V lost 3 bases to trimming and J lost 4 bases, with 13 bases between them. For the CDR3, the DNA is TGCAGTGCTAGTTGGAGGGCCTCGTACAATGAGCAGTTCTTC. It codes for CSASWRASYNEQFF.

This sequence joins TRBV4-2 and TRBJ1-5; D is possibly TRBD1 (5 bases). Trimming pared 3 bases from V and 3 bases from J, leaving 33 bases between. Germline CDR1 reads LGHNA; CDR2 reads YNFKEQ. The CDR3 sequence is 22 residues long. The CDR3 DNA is TGTGCCAGCAGCCATCACTACCTCGGCCTGATACCAGGGTGGGGCGTCAATCAGCCCCAGCATTTT. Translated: CASSHHYLGLIPGWGVNQPQHF.

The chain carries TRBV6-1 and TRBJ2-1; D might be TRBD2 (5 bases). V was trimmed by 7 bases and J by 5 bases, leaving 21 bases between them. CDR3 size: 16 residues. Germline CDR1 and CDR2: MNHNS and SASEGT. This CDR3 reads CASTPSVGEVDNEQFF. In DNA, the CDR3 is TGTGCCAGCACCCCGTCGGTGGGAGAGGTAGACAATGAGCAGTTCTTC.

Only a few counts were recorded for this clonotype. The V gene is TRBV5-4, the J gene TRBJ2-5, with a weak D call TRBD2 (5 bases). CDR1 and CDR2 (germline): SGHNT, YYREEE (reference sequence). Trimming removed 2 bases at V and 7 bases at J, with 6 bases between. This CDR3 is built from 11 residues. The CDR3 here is CASSFRGTQYF. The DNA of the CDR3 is TGTGCCAGCAGCTTTCGGGGGACCCAGTACTTC.

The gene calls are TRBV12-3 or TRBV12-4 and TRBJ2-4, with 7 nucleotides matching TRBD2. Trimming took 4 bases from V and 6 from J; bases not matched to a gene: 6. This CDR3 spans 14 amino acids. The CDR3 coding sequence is TGTGCCAGCAGTTCCCGGGGGGAGGGAAACATTCAGTACTTC. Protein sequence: CASSSRGEGNIQYF.

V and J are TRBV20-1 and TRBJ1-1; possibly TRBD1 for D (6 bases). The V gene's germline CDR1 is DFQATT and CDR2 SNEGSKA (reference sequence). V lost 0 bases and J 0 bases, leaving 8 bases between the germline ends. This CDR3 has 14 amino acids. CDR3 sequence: CSARDTGMNTEAFF. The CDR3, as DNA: TGCAGTGCTAGAGATACAGGGATGAACACTGAAGCTTTCTTT.

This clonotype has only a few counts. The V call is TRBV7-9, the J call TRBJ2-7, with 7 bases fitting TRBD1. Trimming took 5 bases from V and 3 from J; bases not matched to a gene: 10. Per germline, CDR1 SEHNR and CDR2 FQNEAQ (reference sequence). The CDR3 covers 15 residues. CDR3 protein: CASSPWDSRFYEQYF. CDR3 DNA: TGTGCCAGCAGCCCATGGGACAGTCGCTTCTACGAGCAGTACTTC.

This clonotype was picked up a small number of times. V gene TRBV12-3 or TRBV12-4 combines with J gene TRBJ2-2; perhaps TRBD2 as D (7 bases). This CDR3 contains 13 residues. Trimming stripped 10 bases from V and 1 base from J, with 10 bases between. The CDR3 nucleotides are TGTGCCAACGGGGGGCAGAACACCGGGGAGCTGTTTTTT. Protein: CANGGQNTGELFF.

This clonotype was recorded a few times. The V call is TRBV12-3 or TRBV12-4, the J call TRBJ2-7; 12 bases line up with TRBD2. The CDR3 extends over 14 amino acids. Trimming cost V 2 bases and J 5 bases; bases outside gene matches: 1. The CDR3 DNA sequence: TGTGCCAGCAGTTTACTAGCGGGAGGGCACGAGCAGTACTTC. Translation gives CASSLLAGGHEQYF.

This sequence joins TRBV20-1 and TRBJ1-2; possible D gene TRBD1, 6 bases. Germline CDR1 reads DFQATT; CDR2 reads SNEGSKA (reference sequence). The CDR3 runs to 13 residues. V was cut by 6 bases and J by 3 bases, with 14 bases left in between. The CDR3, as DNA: TGCAGTGCCCGGGACACCCTACACTATGGCTACACCTTC. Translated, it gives CSARDTLHYGYTF.

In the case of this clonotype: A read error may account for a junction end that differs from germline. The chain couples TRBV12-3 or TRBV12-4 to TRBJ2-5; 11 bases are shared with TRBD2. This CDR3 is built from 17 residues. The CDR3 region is CASSLAGGYKPLETQYF. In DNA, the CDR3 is TGTGCCAGCAGTCTAGCGGGAGGTTACAAACCTTTAGAGACCCAGTACTTC.

As DNA, the CDR3 is TGTGCCAGCAGGTGGACTGGAGATACGCAGTATTTT. Translated, it gives CASRWTGDTQYF. The rearrangement uses TRBV5-5 and TRBJ2-3; D may be TRBD2 (5 bases). Germline V gives CDR1 SGHKS, CDR2 YYEKEE (reference sequence). The CDR3 has 12 residues. Trimming removed 5 bases at V and 5 bases at J, with 9 bases between.

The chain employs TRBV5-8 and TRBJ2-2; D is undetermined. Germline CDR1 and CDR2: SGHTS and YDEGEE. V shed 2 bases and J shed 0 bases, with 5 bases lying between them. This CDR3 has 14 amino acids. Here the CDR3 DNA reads TGTGCCAGCAGCTTCTACGCGAACACCGGGGAGCTGTTTTTT. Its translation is CASSFYANTGELFF. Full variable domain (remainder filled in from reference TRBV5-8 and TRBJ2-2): EAGVTQSPTHLIKTRGQQATLRCSPISGHTSVYWYQQALGLGLQFLLWYDEGEERNRGNFPPRFSGRQFPNYSSELNVNALELEDSALYLCASSFYANTGELFFGEGSRLTVL.

CDR3 region: CSARVASKSSYNEQFF. The CDR3 DNA sequence: TGCAGTGCTAGGGTGGCCTCCAAGAGCTCCTACAATGAGCAGTTCTTC. This chain links TRBV20-1 with TRBJ2-1, with D uncertain. The CDR3 is made up of 16 amino acids. With 3 bases removed from V and 0 bases from J, the gap between germline ends came to 15 bases. Germline V gene sequence: CDR1 DFQATT, CDR2 SNEGSKA (reference sequence).

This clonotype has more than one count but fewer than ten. The CDR3 sequence: CASSLDYLNEKLFF. The DNA for the CDR3 is TGTGCCAGCAGCTTGGACTATCTTAATGAAAAACTGTTTTTT. The gene calls are TRBV11-2 and TRBJ1-4, with D unclear. Germline lookup yields CDR1 SGHAT and CDR2 FQNNGV. V was trimmed by 3 bases and J by 4 bases, leaving 9 bases between them. The CDR3 sequence is 14 residues long. The full variable domain, rest sourced from reference TRBV11-2 and TRBJ1-4, is EAGVAQSPRYKIIEKRQSVAFWCNPISGHATLYWYQQILGQGPKLLIQFQNNGVVDDSQLPKDRFSAERLKGVDSTLKIQPAKLEDSAVYLCASSLDYLNEKLFFGSGTQLSVL.

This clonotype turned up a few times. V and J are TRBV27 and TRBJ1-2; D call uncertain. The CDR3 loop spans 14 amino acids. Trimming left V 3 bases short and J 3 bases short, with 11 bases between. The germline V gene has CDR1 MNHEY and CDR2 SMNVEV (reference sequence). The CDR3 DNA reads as TGTGCCAGCAGTTTTGCAGGATCGGACTATGGCTACACCTTC. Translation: CASSFAGSDYGYTF.

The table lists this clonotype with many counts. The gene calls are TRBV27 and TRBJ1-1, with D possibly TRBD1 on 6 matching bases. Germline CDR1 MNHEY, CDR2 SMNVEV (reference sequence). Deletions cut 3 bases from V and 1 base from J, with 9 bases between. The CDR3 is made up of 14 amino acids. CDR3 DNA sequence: TGTGCCAGCAGTTTGGAGGGGGGGAACACTGAAGCTTTCTTT. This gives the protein CASSLEGGNTEAFF.

The CDR3 DNA is TGCAGTGCTCGAAAACAGGGGGCGTCCACAGATACGCAGTATTTT. It specifies CSARKQGASTDTQYF. V is TRBV20-1 and J is TRBJ2-3; TRBD1 matches 9 bases. CDR1 is DFQATT and CDR2 is SNEGSKA in the germline V gene (reference sequence). J was trimmed by 2 bases and V by 5 bases; bases with no gene match: 8. CDR3 length equals 15 residues.

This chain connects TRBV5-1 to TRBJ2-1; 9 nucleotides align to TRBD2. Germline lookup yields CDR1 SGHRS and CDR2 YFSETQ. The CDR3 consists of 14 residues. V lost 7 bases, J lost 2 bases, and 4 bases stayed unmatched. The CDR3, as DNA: TGCGCCAGCGGCCTAGCGGGGACCTACAATGAGCAGTTCTTC. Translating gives CASGLAGTYNEQFF. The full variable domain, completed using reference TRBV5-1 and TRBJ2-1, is KAGVTQTPRYLIKTRGQQVTLSCSPISGHRSVSWYQQTPGQGLQFLFEYFSETQRNKGNFPGRFSGRQFSNSRSEMNVSTLELGDSALYLCASGLAGTYNEQFFGPGTRLTVL.

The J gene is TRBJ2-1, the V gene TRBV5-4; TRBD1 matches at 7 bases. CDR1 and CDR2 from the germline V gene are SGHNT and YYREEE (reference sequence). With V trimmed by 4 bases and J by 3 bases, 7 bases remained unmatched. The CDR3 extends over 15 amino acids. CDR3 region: CASSMVPGGYNEQFF. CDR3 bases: TGTGCCAGCAGCATGGTACCAGGGGGCTACAATGAGCAGTTCTTC.

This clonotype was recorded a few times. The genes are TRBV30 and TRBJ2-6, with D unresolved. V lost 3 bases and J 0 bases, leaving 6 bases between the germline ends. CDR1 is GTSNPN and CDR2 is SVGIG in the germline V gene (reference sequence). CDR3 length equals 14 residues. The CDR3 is CAWRSPSGANVLTF. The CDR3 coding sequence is TGTGCCTGGAGGAGTCCCTCTGGGGCCAACGTCCTGACTTTC.